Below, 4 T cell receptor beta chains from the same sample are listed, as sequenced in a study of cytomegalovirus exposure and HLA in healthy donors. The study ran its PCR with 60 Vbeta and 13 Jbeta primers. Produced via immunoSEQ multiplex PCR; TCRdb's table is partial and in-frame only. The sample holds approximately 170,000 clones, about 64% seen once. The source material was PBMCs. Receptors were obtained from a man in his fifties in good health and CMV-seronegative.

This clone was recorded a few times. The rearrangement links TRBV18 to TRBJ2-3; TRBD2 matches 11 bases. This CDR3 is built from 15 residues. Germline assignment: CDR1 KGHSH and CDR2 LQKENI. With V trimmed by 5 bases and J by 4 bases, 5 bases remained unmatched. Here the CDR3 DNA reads TGTGCCAGCTCATCCCAGACTAGCGGGGCAGATACGCAGTATTTT. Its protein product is CASSSQTSGADTQYF. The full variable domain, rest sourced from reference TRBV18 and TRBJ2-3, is NAGVMQNPRHLVRRRGQEARLRCSPMKGHSHVYWYRQLPEEGLKFMVYLQKENIIDESGMPKERFSAEFPKEGPSILRIQQVVRGDSAAYFCASSSQTSGADTQYFGPGTRLTVL.

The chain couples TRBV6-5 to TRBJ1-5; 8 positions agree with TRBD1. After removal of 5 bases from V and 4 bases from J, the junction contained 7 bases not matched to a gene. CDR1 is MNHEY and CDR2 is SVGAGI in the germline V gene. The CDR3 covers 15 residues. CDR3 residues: CASSSGTGRNQPQHF. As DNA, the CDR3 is TGTGCCAGCAGTAGCGGGACAGGTCGGAATCAGCCCCAGCATTTT.

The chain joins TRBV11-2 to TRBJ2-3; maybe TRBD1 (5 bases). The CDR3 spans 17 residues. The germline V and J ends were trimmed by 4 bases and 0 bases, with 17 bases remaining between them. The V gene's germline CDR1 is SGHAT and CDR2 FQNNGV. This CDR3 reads CASSYYPGISSTDTQYF. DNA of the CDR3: TGTGCCAGCAGCTATTACCCAGGGATATCTAGCACAGATACGCAGTATTTT.

CDR3 sequence: CATSSLTAGQGSSYEQYF. CDR3 bases: TGTGCCACCAGCTCTCTGACCGCGGGACAGGGCAGCTCCTACGAGCAGTACTTC. The chain uses TRBV15 and TRBJ2-7; 9 bases fit TRBD1. With 5 bases clipped from V and 0 bases from J, the junction kept 14 bases outside the gene matches. The CDR3 totals 18 residues. Germline loops: CDR1 LNHNV, CDR2 YYDKDF (reference sequence).